This T cell receptor (beta chain) was profiled in a study of cytotoxic CD8 clonotypes in ibrutinib-treated CLL. Only in-frame clones appear in the TCRdb table, and some are missing; sequencing was by immunoSEQ multiplex PCR. Of hundreds of thousands of clones in the sample, 79% were seen once. V shed 3 bases and J shed 3 bases, with 0 bases lying between them. Germline CDR1 reads SNHLY; CDR2 reads FYNNEI. There are 10 residues in the CDR3. V and J are TRBV2 and TRBJ2-7; unclear D gene. This TCR was sampled from a human donor with chronic lymphocytic leukemia. The specimen was PBMCs, collected after 12 months of ibrutinib treatment. The CDR3 bases are TGTGCCAGCAGTGACTACGAGCAGTACTTC. Translating it yields CASSDYEQYF.